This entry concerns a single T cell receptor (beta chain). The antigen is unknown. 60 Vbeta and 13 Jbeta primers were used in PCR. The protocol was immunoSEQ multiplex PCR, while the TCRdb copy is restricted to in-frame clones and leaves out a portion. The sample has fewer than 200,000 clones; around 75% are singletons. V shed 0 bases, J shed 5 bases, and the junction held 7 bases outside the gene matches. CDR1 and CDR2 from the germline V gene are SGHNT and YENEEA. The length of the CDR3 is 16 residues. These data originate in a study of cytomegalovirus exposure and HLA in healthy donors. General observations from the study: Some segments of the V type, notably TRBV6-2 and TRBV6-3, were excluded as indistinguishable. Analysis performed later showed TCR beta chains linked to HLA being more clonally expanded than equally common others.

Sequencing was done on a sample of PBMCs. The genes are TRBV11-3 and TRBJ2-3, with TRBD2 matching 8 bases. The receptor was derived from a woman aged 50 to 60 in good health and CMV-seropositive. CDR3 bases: TGTGCCAGCAGCTTAGAGGTGCGGGGGGCCGGAGATACGCAGTATTTT. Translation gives CASSLEVRGAGDTQYF.